Listed here are 25 T cell receptor beta chains from one sample, sequenced in a study of low-dose radiotherapy and immunotherapy resistance in tumors. Alpha- and beta-chain coverage of first-strand cDNA came from TRAV- and TRBV-specific primers. With a constant-region primer and a V-primer adapter, TCRs were subjected to approximately 18 PCR cycles of amplification. MiXCR, applied by TCRdb to the reads, yields one record per CDR3 protein. The table has about 12,000 distinct CDR3 sequences, 76% seen once; the top ten hold roughly 3.6%. All receptors come from a human donor with advanced metastatic prostate, ovarian, gallbladder or colorectal cancer (not recorded which). This table probably holds off-target reads from a library built for another chain.

The V call is TRBV7-2, the J call TRBJ1-3; 7 bases are a match to TRBD1. CDR1 and CDR2 (germline): SGHTA, FQGNSA. V lost 3 bases to trimming and J lost 7 bases; unmatched junction nucleotides: 6. The CDR3 runs 14 residues. The CDR3 spells CASSFGTAGNTIYF. CDR3 sequence (DNA): TGTGCCAGCAGCTTTGGGACAGCAGGGAACACCATATATTTT.

The chain carries TRBV29-1 and TRBJ2-7, with 7 bases lining up with TRBD1. The germline CDR1 and CDR2 sequences are SQVTM and ANQGSEA. The J segment lost 6 bases and the V segment lost 4 bases, leaving 6 bases of the junction unmatched. This CDR3 is 12 amino acids long. The CDR3 loop reads CSVGAGGAEQYF. The CDR3 nucleotides are TGCAGCGTTGGCGCAGGGGGAGCCGAGCAGTACTTC.

This sequence joins TRBV3-1 and TRBJ2-7; the D is unclear. Germline assignment: CDR1 LGHDT and CDR2 YNNKEL (reference sequence). Trimming pared 0 bases from V and 1 base from J, leaving 7 bases between. The CDR3 length is 14 residues. The CDR3 DNA reads as TGTGCCAGCAGCCAAGATCACAATTCCTACGAGCAGTACTTC. Residues: CASSQDHNSYEQYF.

This chain connects TRBV9 to TRBJ2-1, with D unclear. Trimming removed 0 bases from V and 4 bases from J, with 8 bases in between. CDR3 length: 14 amino acids. Looked up from germline, CDR1 is SGDLS and CDR2 is YYNGEE. Here the CDR3 reads CASSVEGVYNEQFF. The CDR3, as DNA: TGTGCCAGCAGCGTAGAAGGAGTGTACAATGAGCAGTTCTTC.

The gene calls are TRBV3-1 and TRBJ2-7; D is uncertain. Germline V lookup: CDR1 LGHDT, CDR2 YNNKEL (reference sequence). The V end was cut by 1 base, the J end by 6 bases, with 10 bases between. The CDR3 runs 13 residues. The CDR3 reads CASSQVRAGEQYF. The CDR3 bases are TGTGCCAGCAGCCAAGTCCGGGCAGGCGAGCAGTACTTC.

This chain links TRBV5-4 with TRBJ1-2; D is undetermined. Germline V gene lookup returns CDR1 SGHNT and CDR2 YYREEE (reference sequence). The length of the CDR3 is 13 residues. Between the trimmed V and J ends, which lost 0 bases and 1 base, there was a span of 4 bases. The CDR3 reads CASSLDGNYGYTF. The CDR3 DNA sequence: TGTGCCAGCAGCTTGGACGGTAACTATGGCTACACCTTC. The complete variable domain, with remaining parts taken from reference TRBV5-4 and TRBJ1-2, reads ETGVTQSPTHLIKTRGQQVTLRCSSQSGHNTVSWYQQALGQGPQFIFQYYREEENGRGNFPPRFSGLQFPNYSSELNVNALELDDSALYLCASSLDGNYGYTFGSGTRLTVV.

This clonotype came up once. V usage is TRBV20-1 and J usage is TRBJ1-6, with a weak D call TRBD1 (5 bases). Deletions cut 4 bases from V and 5 bases from J, with 9 bases between. The CDR3 runs 13 residues. Germline V gene lookup returns CDR1 DFQATT and CDR2 SNEGSKA (reference sequence). The CDR3, as DNA: TGCAGTGCTATTCGGGGCCATAATTCACCCCTCCACTTT. Protein: CSAIRGHNSPLHF.

The table lists this clonotype with a count of one. The chain is built from TRBV4-3 and TRBJ2-7, with TRBD2 identical over 8 bases. From germline, CDR1 is LGHNA and CDR2 YSLEER. V gave up 1 base and J gave up 0 bases; unmatched junction bases: 5. The CDR3 has 16 residues. CDR3 in amino acids: CASSQAGGLGSYEQYF. CDR3 DNA: TGCGCCAGCAGCCAAGCCGGGGGACTAGGCTCCTACGAGCAGTACTTC.

CDR3 residues: CASSAPDRRGELFF. The CDR3, as DNA: TGTGCCAGTAGTGCTCCAGACCGACGCGGGGAGCTGTTTTTT. The V gene is TRBV19, the J gene TRBJ2-2; D uncertain. CDR3 size: 14 residues. V was shortened by 5 bases and J by 7 bases, with 14 bases between the two germline ends. From germline, CDR1 is LNHDA and CDR2 SQIVND (reference sequence).

This chain links TRBV20-1 with TRBJ2-7, with D perhaps given as TRBD1 or TRBD2 (5 bases each). Germline CDR1 and CDR2: DFQATT and SNEGSKA (reference sequence). Trimming removed 8 bases from V and 2 bases from J, with 19 bases in between. The CDR3 is made up of 14 amino acids. The CDR3 loop is CSTSSRDGAYEQYF. DNA of the CDR3: TGCAGTACCTCGAGTCGGGACGGCGCCTACGAGCAGTACTTC.

V gene TRBV7-2 combines with J gene TRBJ1-5; D unclear. The germline CDR1 and CDR2 sequences are SGHTA and FQGNSA. V dropped 5 bases and J dropped 2 bases, with 16 bases sitting between them. The CDR3 totals 16 residues. The CDR3: CASSPMILRGNQPQHF. CDR3 bases: TGTGCCAGCAGCCCTATGATCCTAAGAGGCAATCAGCCCCAGCATTTT.

The chain joins TRBV3-1 to TRBJ2-3, with 10 nucleotides matching TRBD2. The V segment lost 4 bases and the J segment 8 bases; nucleotides outside the gene matches: 15. Germline V lookup: CDR1 LGHDT, CDR2 YNNKEL (reference sequence). The CDR3 loop spans 17 amino acids. The chain's CDR3 is CASSPTGTSAVFSTQYF. CDR3 coding DNA: TGTGCCAGCAGCCCCACCGGGACTAGCGCCGTTTTCAGTACGCAGTATTTT.

This clonotype was detected only once. The rearrangement joins TRBV7-8 to TRBJ1-1; TRBD1 matches at 10 bases. After removal of 3 bases from V and 5 bases from J, the junction contained 3 bases not matched to a gene. CDR3 length: 14 amino acids. The germline V gene has CDR1 SGHVS and CDR2 FQNEAQ. CDR3 sequence (DNA): TGTGCCAGCAGCTTTTGGGACAGGGGAACTGAAGCTTTCTTT. Residues: CASSFWDRGTEAFF.

DNA of the CDR3: TGTGCCAGCATCCAAGTAGGGGGCACTGAAGCTTTCTTT. This translates into CASIQVGGTEAFF. The chain links TRBV5-3 to TRBJ1-1, with TRBD1 as a possible D gene (6 bases). TRBV5-3 counts as an open reading frame of uncertain function. Trimming removed 8 bases at V and 4 bases at J, with 15 bases between. The CDR3 is 13 residues long.

The gene calls are TRBV4-3 and TRBJ2-6, with D unclear. The germline V gene has CDR1 LGHNA and CDR2 YSLEER. The V end was cut by 4 bases, the J end by 4 bases, with 11 bases between. There are 15 residues in the CDR3. The CDR3 DNA reads as TGCGCCAGCAGCCTCTCACGGGCAGGGGCCAACGTCCTGACTTTC. The encoded protein is CASSLSRAGANVLTF.

V is TRBV18 and J is TRBJ1-4; possible D gene TRBD1, 5 bases. The CDR3 is made up of 17 amino acids. The germline V gene encodes CDR1 KGHSH and CDR2 LQKENI. V was trimmed by 5 bases and J by 2 bases, leaving 18 bases between them. CDR3 region: CASSSELDSSTNEKLFF. The CDR3 DNA sequence: TGTGCCAGCTCAAGTGAATTAGACAGTTCCACTAATGAAAAACTGTTTTTT.

The rearrangement links TRBV3-1 to TRBJ1-1; a possible D gene is TRBD1 (6 bases). Germline loops: CDR1 LGHDT, CDR2 YNNKEL (reference sequence). Trimming took 1 base from V and 1 from J, leaving 7 bases between them. The CDR3 is 14 amino acids. The CDR3 reads CASSQGGANTEAFF. The DNA for the CDR3 is TGTGCCAGCAGCCAAGGGGGGGCGAACACTGAAGCTTTCTTT.

This sequence joins TRBV6-8 and TRBJ2-2; the match to TRBD1 covers 11 bases. Germline CDR1 and CDR2: MNHGY and SAAAGT. The CDR3 is 16 amino acids. J was trimmed by 2 bases and V by 5 bases; bases with no gene match: 4. The CDR3 region is CASSPWTGGNTGELFF. In nucleotides, the CDR3 is TGTGCCAGCAGTCCTTGGACAGGGGGCAACACCGGGGAGCTGTTTTTT.

V and J are TRBV7-2 and TRBJ2-7; a weak D match, TRBD2 (6 bases). This CDR3 comprises 13 residues. The germline V gene has CDR1 SGHTA and CDR2 FQGNSA. Trimming pared 2 bases from V and 6 bases from J, leaving 11 bases between. The CDR3 loop is CASSLTSRSEQYF. The DNA for the CDR3 is TGTGCCAGCAGCTTAACTAGCCGGAGCGAGCAGTACTTC.

J is TRBJ1-2 and V is TRBV5-1; D is unresolved. The CDR3 runs to 13 residues. CDR1 SGHRS and CDR2 YFSETQ come from the germline V gene. V was clipped by 0 bases and J by 5 bases, with 8 bases between them. The CDR3 region has the DNA TGCGCCAGCAGCTTGGCTTCAGATTATGGCTACACCTTC. This encodes CASSLASDYGYTF.

This clonotype came up once. The rearrangement uses TRBV12-3 or TRBV12-4 and TRBJ2-7; TRBD1 might be the D (6 bases). V dropped 0 bases and J dropped 0 bases, with 12 bases sitting between them. CDR3 length: 16 residues. The CDR3 loop is CASSLARGGRSYEQYF. The CDR3 DNA reads TGTGCCAGCAGTTTAGCCCGAGGGGGACGCTCCTACGAGCAGTACTTC.

This chain links TRBV11-2 with TRBJ2-4; D not certain. Germline-derived CDR1 and CDR2 are SGHAT and FQNNGV. Trimming left V 5 bases short and J 9 bases short, with 17 bases between. The CDR3 is made up of 14 amino acids. The CDR3 DNA reads TGTGCCAGCAGCCCACTTCCTTCCTTGGGCATTCAGTACTTC. Amino acid sequence: CASSPLPSLGIQYF.

This chain uses TRBV28 with TRBJ2-5, with 7 bases aligning to TRBD1. Trimming cost V 6 bases and J 1 base; bases outside gene matches: 5. CDR1 and CDR2 from the germline V gene are MDHEN and SYDVKM. CDR3 length: 14 amino acids. The CDR3 bases are TGTGCCAGCAGCCAAAGGGGGCTCCAAGAGACCCAGTACTTC. This translates into CASSQRGLQETQYF.

The chain couples TRBV12-3 or TRBV12-4 to TRBJ1-2; D gene unclear. There are 13 residues in the CDR3. Trimming stripped 3 bases from V and 3 bases from J, with 8 bases between. The CDR3, as DNA: TGTGCCAGCAGTTTCGTCCCAGACTATGGCTACACCTTC. Amino acids: CASSFVPDYGYTF.

The chain recombines TRBV30 with TRBJ2-1; 7 nucleotides align to TRBD2. Germline CDR1 GTSNPN, CDR2 SVGIG (reference sequence). CDR3 length: 14 amino acids. V dropped 3 bases and J dropped 6; count of bases not matched to a gene: 8. CDR3 nucleotides: TGTGCCTGGAGGACTAGCCTTTTAATCAATGAGCAGTTCTTC. This encodes CAWRTSLLINEQFF.